These 8 T cell receptor beta chains share one sample of origin, sequenced in a study of cytomegalovirus exposure and HLA in healthy donors. PCR used 60 Vbeta primers and 13 Jbeta primers. TCRdb's copy holds only in-frame clones and misses some; the assay was immunoSEQ multiplex PCR. Counted here are about 67,000 clones, around 63% occurring once; the ten biggest clones make up approximately 2.1%. The sequenced material came from PBMCs. The receptors derive from a woman in her thirties in good health and CMV-seronegative.

The rearrangement uses TRBV5-1 and TRBJ2-7, with D possibly matching TRBD2 (6 bases). The CDR3 is 14 amino acids. Germline V gives CDR1 SGHRS, CDR2 YFSETQ. Trimming left V 4 bases short and J 5 bases short, with 16 bases between. CDR3: CASSPGGGAHEQYF. The CDR3 DNA sequence: TGCGCCAGCAGCCCTGGCGGAGGGGCCCACGAGCAGTACTTC.

V and J are TRBV7-9 and TRBJ1-6; D is unresolved. The CDR3 has 12 residues. CDR1 is SEHNR, CDR2 FQNEAQ, per germline (reference sequence). Trimming took off 8 bases at V and 10 bases at J, with 12 bases between the two ends. In DNA form, the CDR3 reads TGTGCCAGCCTGAGGGAGGGCTCACCCCTCCACTTT. Its translation is CASLREGSPLHF.

The rearrangement joins TRBV18 to TRBJ2-7; tentatively, D is TRBD1 (6 bases). CDR1 is KGHSH, CDR2 LQKENI, per germline. Trimming stripped 6 bases from V and 6 bases from J, with 15 bases between. The CDR3 has 13 amino acids. In DNA form, the CDR3 reads TGTGCCAGCTCTTCCGGGACAATCGGCGAGCAGTACTTC. It encodes CASSSGTIGEQYF. Based on the CDR3 plus reference TRBV18 and TRBJ2-7, the full variable domain is NAGVMQNPRHLVRRRGQEARLRCSPMKGHSHVYWYRQLPEEGLKFMVYLQKENIIDESGMPKERFSAEFPKEGPSILRIQQVVRGDSAAYFCASSSGTIGEQYFGPGTRLTVT.

This chain uses TRBV18 with TRBJ2-1, with TRBD1 matching over 11 bases. V lost 6 bases to trimming and J lost 13 bases; unmatched junction nucleotides: 5. Germline V gives CDR1 KGHSH, CDR2 LQKENI. The CDR3 is 12 amino acids. The CDR3 loop reads CASSTGQGVQFF. In DNA form, the CDR3 reads TGTGCCAGCTCTACGGGACAGGGGGTACAGTTCTTC.

The chain recombines TRBV6-5 with TRBJ2-1; TRBD1 agrees at 7 bases. The germline CDR1 and CDR2 sequences are MNHEY and SVGAGI. Unmatched junction bases numbered 0, after V lost 2 bases and J lost 2 bases. The CDR3 has 14 residues. Here the CDR3 reads CASSYGTAYNEQFF. The CDR3 DNA is TGTGCCAGCAGTTACGGGACAGCCTACAATGAGCAGTTCTTC.

The rearrangement uses TRBV2 and TRBJ1-2; D is ambiguous. CDR1 SNHLY and CDR2 FYNNEI come from the germline V gene. V gave up 7 bases and J gave up 0 bases, with 12 bases separating them. The CDR3 consists of 14 residues. The CDR3 nucleotides read TGTGCCAGCATCCAGGTCAAAGCTAACTATGGCTACACCTTC. The encoded protein is CASIQVKANYGYTF.

This chain links TRBV5-4 with TRBJ1-6, with a weak D call TRBD1 (5 bases). Trimming shortened V by 4 bases and J by 10 bases, and 15 bases separated the two germline ends. Germline assignment: CDR1 SGHNT and CDR2 YYREEE (reference sequence). The CDR3 contains 14 residues. The DNA for the CDR3 is TGTGCCAGCAGCCAAGAGGGAGGGGACTCACCCCTCCACTTT. Encoded protein: CASSQEGGDSPLHF. The full variable domain, completed using reference TRBV5-4 and TRBJ1-6, is ETGVTQSPTHLIKTRGQQVTLRCSSQSGHNTVSWYQQALGQGPQFIFQYYREEENGRGNFPPRFSGLQFPNYSSELNVNALELDDSALYLCASSQEGGDSPLHFGNGTRLTVT.

The chain employs TRBV6-5 and TRBJ2-1, with 7 bases aligning to TRBD1. Germline CDR1 is MNHEY and CDR2 is SVGAGI. J gave up 1 base and V 4 bases, and 1 base lay outside the gene matches. The CDR3 runs to 14 residues. CDR3 protein: CASSSGQSYNEQFF. The DNA for the CDR3 is TGTGCCAGCAGTTCGGGACAGTCCTACAATGAGCAGTTCTTC.